The rows below give T cell receptor beta chains drawn from one sample of a study of human T cells and chemical hapten exposure. TCRdb redid the calling of the reads with MiXCR, one entry per CDR3 protein. The data show about 120,000 distinct CDR3 sequences, around 8.5% seen once. The specimen was whole blood. The receptors stem from a human donor in good health. Some clones in this sample may be carry-over from other donors' samples. Both conserved end residues are part of each CDR3. The order of the fields is J gene, D gene, clone size, V gene, CDR3 protein, CDR3 DNA. D genes are given only for firm matches. The size entry is marked missing in some rows and otherwise reads once, few, many or a size class.

J gene: TRBJ1-1
D gene: .
clone size: few
V gene: TRBV27
CDR3 protein: CASSFGTKNTEAFF
CDR3 DNA: TGTGCCAGCAGTTTTGGCACCAAGAACACTGAAGCTTTCTTT

J gene: TRBJ2-7
D gene: .
clone size: few
V gene: TRBV6-2/TRBV6-3
CDR3 protein: CASIAGTPAYEQYF
CDR3 DNA: TGTGCCAGCATTGCAGGTACCCCCGCCTACGAGCAGTACTTC

J gene: TRBJ1-2
D gene: .
clone size: many
V gene: TRBV18
CDR3 protein: CASSPPGGVRYTF
CDR3 DNA: TGTGCCAGCTCACCACCAGGGGGGGTCCGCTACACCTTC

J gene: TRBJ1-4
D gene: .
clone size: many
V gene: TRBV20-1
CDR3 protein: CSANEGYLNEKLFF
CDR3 DNA: TGCAGTGCTAATGAGGGTTACCTTAATGAAAAACTGTTTTTT

J gene: TRBJ2-7
D gene: TRBD2
clone size: many
V gene: TRBV10-1
CDR3 protein: CASSVVGRVYEQYF
CDR3 DNA: TGCGCCAGCAGTGTTGTCGGGAGGGTCTACGAGCAGTACTTC

J gene: TRBJ2-2
D gene: .
clone size: few
V gene: TRBV7-9
CDR3 protein: CASSGGELFF
CDR3 DNA: TGTGCCAGCAGTGGCGGGGAGCTGTTTTTT

J gene: TRBJ2-3
D gene: .
clone size: few
V gene: TRBV2
CDR3 protein: CASSEAPGDTQYF
CDR3 DNA: TGTGCCAGCAGTGAAGCGCCAGGCGATACGCAGTATTTT

J gene: TRBJ1-5
D gene: .
clone size: many
V gene: TRBV3-1
CDR3 protein: CASSHAEVQPQHF
CDR3 DNA: TGTGCCAGCAGTCACGCGGAGGTCCAGCCCCAGCATTTT

J gene: TRBJ1-1
D gene: TRBD1
clone size: .
V gene: TRBV27
CDR3 protein: CASSLRQGPEAFF
CDR3 DNA: TGTGCCAGCAGCCTTCGACAGGGGCCTGAAGCTTTCTTT

J gene: TRBJ1-1
D gene: .
clone size: .
V gene: TRBV6-2/TRBV6-3
CDR3 protein: CASLDRPNTEAFF
CDR3 DNA: TGTGCCAGCCTCGACAGGCCGAACACTGAAGCTTTCTTT

J gene: TRBJ2-7
D gene: .
clone size: few
V gene: TRBV6-2/TRBV6-3
CDR3 protein: CASSLTRGASGEQYF
CDR3 DNA: TGTGCCAGCAGTCTGACAAGGGGGGCGAGCGGCGAGCAGTACTTC

J gene: TRBJ2-1
D gene: TRBD2
clone size: few
V gene: TRBV20-1
CDR3 protein: CSVQIPYASGSYDEQFF
CDR3 DNA: TGCAGTGTTCAAATACCCTACGCTAGCGGGAGTTATGATGAGCAGTTCTTC

J gene: TRBJ1-1
D gene: TRBD1
clone size: many
V gene: TRBV12-3/TRBV12-4
CDR3 protein: CASSFGQGAFF
CDR3 DNA: TGTGCCAGCAGTTTTGGACAGGGGGCTTTCTTT

J gene: TRBJ1-2
D gene: .
clone size: many
V gene: TRBV29-1
CDR3 protein: CSVEDADSDNGYTF
CDR3 DNA: TGCAGCGTTGAAGATGCGGACTCGGATAATGGCTACACCTTC

J gene: TRBJ2-4
D gene: .
clone size: few
V gene: TRBV5-1
CDR3 protein: CASSFPDSKNIQYF
CDR3 DNA: TGCGCCAGCAGCTTCCCGGACAGTAAAAACATTCAGTACTTC

J gene: TRBJ2-3
D gene: TRBD1
clone size: .
V gene: TRBV5-1
CDR3 protein: CASSLPTGQSPTDTQYF
CDR3 DNA: TGCGCCAGCAGCTTGCCCACGGGACAGAGCCCCACAGATACGCAGTATTTT

J gene: TRBJ2-3
D gene: TRBD1
clone size: few
V gene: TRBV5-1
CDR3 protein: CASSLVPTGGPDTQYF
CDR3 DNA: TGCGCCAGCAGCTTGGTTCCGACAGGGGGCCCAGATACGCAGTATTTT

J gene: TRBJ2-5
D gene: .
clone size: few
V gene: TRBV27
CDR3 protein: CASSSLTGREETQYF
CDR3 DNA: TGTGCCAGCAGTTCTTTAACGGGCCGAGAAGAGACCCAGTACTTC

J gene: TRBJ2-1
D gene: TRBD1
clone size: few
V gene: TRBV5-4
CDR3 protein: CASSFPGQGSFEQFF
CDR3 DNA: TGTGCCAGCAGCTTTCCGGGACAGGGGTCCTTTGAGCAGTTCTTC

J gene: TRBJ2-1
D gene: TRBD2
clone size: few
V gene: TRBV5-1
CDR3 protein: CASSLKSGGSEQFF
CDR3 DNA: TGCGCCAGCAGCCTGAAGAGCGGGGGCAGTGAGCAGTTCTTC

J gene: TRBJ1-1
D gene: TRBD1
clone size: many
V gene: TRBV27
CDR3 protein: CASSPPDRGMNTEAFF
CDR3 DNA: TGTGCCAGCAGTCCACCGGACAGGGGTATGAACACTGAAGCTTTCTTT

J gene: TRBJ1-1
D gene: .
clone size: few
V gene: TRBV20-1
CDR3 protein: CSAIPSVGLSARAAEAFF
CDR3 DNA: TGCAGTGCTATTCCGTCTGTCGGTCTGTCAGCCAGGGCAGCTGAAGCTTTCTTT

J gene: TRBJ2-1
D gene: .
clone size: .
V gene: TRBV27
CDR3 protein: CASSFVGGDSYNEQFF
CDR3 DNA: TGTGCCAGCAGTTTCGTCGGCGGAGACTCCTACAATGAGCAGTTCTTC

J gene: TRBJ2-2
D gene: TRBD1
clone size: many
V gene: TRBV12-3/TRBV12-4
CDR3 protein: CASSLTGDRTGELFF
CDR3 DNA: TGTGCCAGCAGTTTAACAGGGGATCGCACCGGGGAGCTGTTTTTT

J gene: TRBJ1-1
D gene: .
clone size: medium-sized
V gene: TRBV20-1
CDR3 protein: CSARVRDFEAFF
CDR3 DNA: TGCAGTGCTAGGGTCCGGGACTTTGAAGCTTTCTTT

J gene: TRBJ1-3
D gene: TRBD1
clone size: many
V gene: TRBV25-1
CDR3 protein: CASSTDRVKGGNTIYF
CDR3 DNA: TGTGCCAGCAGTACGGACAGGGTCAAAGGTGGAAACACCATATATTTT

J gene: TRBJ2-7
D gene: .
clone size: .
V gene: TRBV25-1
CDR3 protein: CASSEWGGGYGEQYF
CDR3 DNA: TGTGCCAGCAGTGAATGGGGAGGTGGGTACGGCGAGCAGTACTTC

J gene: TRBJ2-7
D gene: .
clone size: few
V gene: TRBV5-4
CDR3 protein: CASSLRGGEQYF
CDR3 DNA: TGTGCCAGCAGCTTGAGGGGCGGTGAGCAGTACTTC

J gene: TRBJ1-5
D gene: .
clone size: .
V gene: TRBV12-3/TRBV12-4
CDR3 protein: CASSYGQSKEPQHF
CDR3 DNA: TGTGCCAGCAGTTACGGACAGAGCAAGGAGCCCCAGCATTTT

J gene: TRBJ2-4
D gene: .
clone size: few
V gene: TRBV5-6
CDR3 protein: CASSLRKAGGLWLAGNIQYF
CDR3 DNA: TGTGCCAGCAGCTTGAGGAAGGCAGGGGGCCTCTGGCTAGCGGGAAACATTCAGTACTTC

J gene: TRBJ1-1
D gene: .
clone size: many
V gene: TRBV7-8
CDR3 protein: CASSNPLASNTEAFF
CDR3 DNA: TGTGCCAGCAGCAACCCCCTGGCGAGTAACACTGAAGCTTTCTTT

J gene: TRBJ1-1
D gene: .
clone size: few
V gene: TRBV28
CDR3 protein: CASSTGRRGNTEAFF
CDR3 DNA: TGTGCCAGCAGTACCGGACGCCGGGGGAACACTGAAGCTTTCTTT

J gene: TRBJ1-5
D gene: TRBD1
clone size: many
V gene: TRBV20-1
CDR3 protein: CSAKDHRGSNQPQHF
CDR3 DNA: TGCAGTGCTAAAGATCACAGGGGGTCCAATCAGCCCCAGCATTTT

J gene: TRBJ2-1
D gene: .
clone size: few
V gene: TRBV27
CDR3 protein: CATFTGSWNEQFF
CDR3 DNA: TGTGCCACCTTCACCGGGTCTTGGAATGAGCAGTTCTTC

J gene: TRBJ1-5
D gene: .
clone size: .
V gene: TRBV3-1
CDR3 protein: CASSQGGGPQHF
CDR3 DNA: TGTGCCAGCAGCCAAGGGGGCGGGCCCCAGCATTTT

J gene: TRBJ2-7
D gene: .
clone size: .
V gene: TRBV12-3/TRBV12-4
CDR3 protein: CASSLAPGGIYEQYF
CDR3 DNA: TGTGCCAGCAGTTTAGCGCCGGGCGGAATCTACGAGCAGTACTTC

J gene: TRBJ1-4
D gene: .
clone size: many
V gene: TRBV7-2
CDR3 protein: CASTPEGTGEKLFF
CDR3 DNA: TGTGCCAGCACCCCGGAGGGCACAGGTGAAAAACTGTTTTTT

J gene: TRBJ2-5
D gene: .
clone size: .
V gene: TRBV18
CDR3 protein: CASSAPNGQETQYF
CDR3 DNA: TGTGCCAGCTCAGCACCGAACGGTCAAGAGACCCAGTACTTC

J gene: TRBJ1-1
D gene: .
clone size: few
V gene: TRBV6-1
CDR3 protein: CASSSAEAFF
CDR3 DNA: TGTGCCAGCAGCTCGGCTGAAGCTTTCTTT

J gene: TRBJ2-3
D gene: TRBD1
clone size: few
V gene: TRBV29-1
CDR3 protein: CSVEGTGGDTQYF
CDR3 DNA: TGCAGCGTTGAAGGGACAGGGGGGGATACGCAGTATTTT

J gene: TRBJ1-2
D gene: TRBD1
clone size: few
V gene: TRBV6-5
CDR3 protein: CASSPGQGVGGYTF
CDR3 DNA: TGTGCCAGCAGTCCGGGACAGGGAGTCGGTGGCTACACCTTC

J gene: TRBJ1-1
D gene: .
clone size: .
V gene: TRBV5-1
CDR3 protein: CASSARTVMNTEAFF
CDR3 DNA: TGCGCCAGCAGCGCCCGGACAGTCATGAACACTGAAGCTTTCTTT

J gene: TRBJ2-4
D gene: TRBD1
clone size: many
V gene: TRBV12-3/TRBV12-4
CDR3 protein: CASSRQGKAKNIQYF
CDR3 DNA: TGTGCCAGCAGTCGACAGGGAAAGGCCAAAAACATTCAGTACTTC

J gene: TRBJ2-3
D gene: .
clone size: many
V gene: TRBV6-1
CDR3 protein: CASSEGLQSTDTQYF
CDR3 DNA: TGTGCCAGCAGTGAAGGCCTACAAAGCACAGATACGCAGTATTTT

J gene: TRBJ2-6
D gene: .
clone size: few
V gene: TRBV4-3
CDR3 protein: CASSQETGAYSGANVLTF
CDR3 DNA: TGCGCCAGCAGCCAGGAAACCGGGGCCTACTCTGGGGCCAACGTCCTGACTTTC

J gene: TRBJ1-4
D gene: .
clone size: .
V gene: TRBV7-2
CDR3 protein: CASSLGQANNEKLFF
CDR3 DNA: TGTGCCAGCAGCTTAGGGCAGGCGAATAATGAAAAACTGTTTTTT

J gene: TRBJ1-5
D gene: .
clone size: many
V gene: TRBV6-6
CDR3 protein: CASSYEGYSNQPQHF
CDR3 DNA: TGTGCCAGCAGTTACGAGGGGTATAGCAATCAGCCCCAGCATTTT

J gene: TRBJ2-5
D gene: TRBD2
clone size: many
V gene: TRBV13
CDR3 protein: CASSWRSGGGNQETQYF
CDR3 DNA: TGTGCCAGCAGCTGGAGAAGCGGGGGGGGAAACCAAGAGACCCAGTACTTC

J gene: TRBJ2-1
D gene: TRBD2
clone size: many
V gene: TRBV6-1
CDR3 protein: CASSELAGSGNEQFF
CDR3 DNA: TGTGCCAGCAGTGAACTAGCGGGGTCTGGGAATGAGCAGTTCTTC

J gene: TRBJ2-3
D gene: TRBD1
clone size: few
V gene: TRBV6-5
CDR3 protein: CASRQGATKDTQYF
CDR3 DNA: TGTGCCAGCAGACAGGGGGCGACTAAGGATACGCAGTATTTT

J gene: TRBJ2-3
D gene: .
clone size: few
V gene: TRBV9
CDR3 protein: CASSVERGPHITDTQYF
CDR3 DNA: TGTGCCAGCAGCGTAGAACGTGGTCCGCATATCACAGATACGCAGTATTTT

J gene: TRBJ2-5
D gene: TRBD2
clone size: .
V gene: TRBV11-2
CDR3 protein: CASSLRLAGNLAETQYF
CDR3 DNA: TGTGCCAGCAGCCTTAGACTAGCGGGGAACCTTGCAGAGACCCAGTACTTC

J gene: TRBJ1-1
D gene: .
clone size: many
V gene: TRBV15
CDR3 protein: CATSISRPATEAFF
CDR3 DNA: TGTGCCACCAGCATCTCTCGACCTGCCACTGAAGCTTTCTTT

J gene: TRBJ2-1
D gene: TRBD2
clone size: .
V gene: TRBV29-1
CDR3 protein: CSVPPELAGGEQFF
CDR3 DNA: TGCAGCGTTCCGCCCGAACTAGCGGGAGGGGAGCAGTTCTTC